Below, 30 T cell receptor beta chains from the same sample are listed, as sequenced in a study of T cell repertoires in cytomegalovirus infection. For these receptors, no antigen is known. One entry per CDR3 protein, called by TCRdb with MiXCR from the reads. The sample shows about 470,000 distinct CDR3 sequences, roughly 43% of them seen only once. Material: cultured PBMCs, obtained from culture after CMV antigen stimulation. These receptors were taken from a human donor in good health (CMV status not recorded). Some clones in this sample may be carry-over from other donors' samples.

This clonotype was found a few times. The rearrangement joins TRBV20-1 to TRBJ2-3; D gene uncertain. The CDR3 has 12 residues. Per germline, CDR1 DFQATT and CDR2 SNEGSKA (reference sequence). V shed 5 bases and J shed 6 bases, with 12 bases lying between them. The DNA of the CDR3 is TGCAGTGCTGCTTTCCGCGCCGATACGCAGTATTTT. Residues: CSAAFRADTQYF.

A few counts support this clonotype. The rearrangement links TRBV5-6 to TRBJ1-1; 9 bases are a match to TRBD1. CDR3 length: 15 residues. CDR1 SGHDT and CDR2 YYEEEE come from the germline V gene. Germline trimming cut 0 bases from V and 4 bases from J; bases unmatched to any gene: 4. The CDR3: CASSLVQGAVTEAFF. Written as DNA, the CDR3 is TGTGCCAGCAGCTTGGTACAGGGGGCGGTCACTGAAGCTTTCTTT.

The V gene is TRBV2, the J gene TRBJ2-5; a possible D gene is TRBD2 (5 bases). Germline assignment: CDR1 SNHLY and CDR2 FYNNEI. The CDR3 sequence is 15 residues long. V gave up 7 bases and J gave up 4 bases, with 19 bases separating them. CDR3 nucleotide sequence: TGTGCCAGCACCAAAACGACCCGGGGAATAGAGACCCAGTACTTC. Translation gives CASTKTTRGIETQYF.

This clonotype was detected only a few times. J is TRBJ1-3 and V is TRBV7-8; D remains ambiguous. Looked up from germline, CDR1 is SGHVS and CDR2 is FQNEAQ. V was clipped by 9 bases and J by 1 base, with 10 bases between them. The CDR3 spans 13 residues. CDR3: CASGPSSGNTIYF. The CDR3 DNA reads TGTGCCAGTGGACCGTCGTCTGGAAACACCATATATTTT.

This chain connects TRBV19 to TRBJ2-6; D is unclear. CDR1 is LNHDA and CDR2 is SQIVND in the germline V gene (reference sequence). This CDR3 contains 18 residues. V was pared by 0 bases and J by 0 bases, with 12 bases between. The CDR3 coding sequence is TGTGCCAGTAGTATAGATCCTATAGCTCGCTCTGGGGCCAACGTCCTGACTTTC. Amino acid sequence: CASSIDPIARSGANVLTF.

V and J are TRBV6-1 and TRBJ2-1, with a tentative D call TRBD2 (7 bases). CDR1 is MNHNS, CDR2 SASEGT, per germline. Trimming stripped 4 bases from V and 6 bases from J, with 16 bases between. This CDR3 has 15 amino acids. DNA of the CDR3: TGTGCCAGCAGTGTCGGGTGGGGGGGCCCCAATGAGCAGTTCTTC. Protein sequence: CASSVGWGGPNEQFF.

V and J are TRBV7-2 and TRBJ2-5; D might be TRBD1 (5 bases). The germline V gene encodes CDR1 SGHTA and CDR2 FQGNSA. Trimming cost V 5 bases and J 9 bases, with 19 bases left between them. This CDR3 has 14 amino acids. The CDR3 reads CASSQSTGQWAQYF. The CDR3 DNA follows: TGTGCCAGCAGCCAATCTACAGGCCAATGGGCCCAGTACTTC.

The chain carries TRBV11-2 and TRBJ1-1; D ambiguous. The CDR3 is made up of 14 amino acids. Looked up from germline, CDR1 is SGHAT and CDR2 is FQNNGV. Trimming shortened V by 4 bases and J by 10 bases, and 19 bases separated the two germline ends. The CDR3 bases are TGTGCCAGCAGCTCCTGGGTCGAGGACTCGGTAGCTTTCTTT. Encoded protein: CASSSWVEDSVAFF.

The J gene is TRBJ2-7, the V gene TRBV19; 7 nucleotides line up with TRBD1. The CDR3 extends over 16 amino acids. In germline, CDR1 is LNHDA, CDR2 SQIVND (reference sequence). The V segment lost 3 bases and the J segment 2 bases; nucleotides outside the gene matches: 10. CDR3 DNA: TGTGCCAGTAGTATCCGGTTGGGGACAGATACCTACGAGCAGTACTTC. Its translation is CASSIRLGTDTYEQYF.

The chain uses TRBV10-3 and TRBJ2-2; D tentatively reads TRBD1 or TRBD2 (6 bases each). V lost 10 bases and J lost 4, with 22 bases in between. Germline assignment: CDR1 ENHRY and CDR2 SYGVKD. The CDR3 contains 16 residues. In DNA, the CDR3 is TGTGCCACCCGCCGGTTAGCGGAGGGGGTCACCGGGGAGCTGTTTTTT. Translated: CATRRLAEGVTGELFF.

The table lists this clonotype with a few counts. The chain is built from TRBV7-8 and TRBJ2-3, with 8 bases lining up with TRBD2. CDR1 SGHVS and CDR2 FQNEAQ come from the germline V gene. The CDR3 runs to 17 residues. V shed 1 base and J 3 bases; nucleotides not matched to a gene: 9. CDR3 sequence reads: CASSLVRAGVGTDTQYF. In nucleotides, the CDR3 is TGTGCCAGCAGCTTAGTTCGAGCGGGGGTTGGTACAGATACGCAGTATTTT.

This clonotype was observed a handful of times. The chain recombines TRBV7-6 with TRBJ2-1; possibly TRBD2 for D (6 bases). Trimming left V 7 bases short and J 2 bases short, with 15 bases between. Germline V gene sequence: CDR1 SGHVS, CDR2 FNYEAQ. This CDR3 has 15 amino acids. In DNA form, the CDR3 reads TGTGCCAGCACCCGCGAGGGAGGACCCTACAATGAGCAGTTCTTC. Protein product: CASTREGGPYNEQFF.

The chain employs TRBV6-5 and TRBJ2-7, with 8 bases that match TRBD1. The CDR3 is 14 amino acids. Germline values: CDR1 MNHEY, CDR2 SVGAGI. V trimming: 6 bases; J trimming: 4 bases; junction bases outside the gene matches: 8. In nucleotides, the CDR3 is TGTGCCAGCAGCACTAGGACAGGGCGGTACGAGCAGTACTTC. It specifies CASSTRTGRYEQYF.

This clonotype has only a few counts. This chain joins TRBV6-2 or TRBV6-3 and TRBJ2-3; D uncertain. This CDR3 comprises 16 residues. Trimming cost V 0 bases and J 4 bases, with 14 bases left between them. CDR1 and CDR2 from the germline V gene are MNHEY and SVGEGT. CDR3 sequence: CASSYSTPTRADTQYF. The CDR3 coding sequence is TGTGCCAGCAGTTACTCGACCCCAACACGGGCAGATACGCAGTATTTT.

There are a few counts of this clonotype. This chain uses TRBV7-2 with TRBJ2-7; no clear D. This CDR3 is 15 amino acids long. Per the germline V gene, CDR1 is SGHTA and CDR2 is FQGNSA. V gave up 2 bases and J gave up 0 bases, with 11 bases separating them. As DNA, the CDR3 is TGTGCCAGCAGCTTAATCCCAGAGAGCTCCTACGAGCAGTACTTC. This sequence encodes CASSLIPESSYEQYF.

This clonotype has only a few counts. This sequence joins TRBV7-9 and TRBJ1-2; the D is unclear. The CDR3 extends over 14 amino acids. The V gene's germline CDR1 is SEHNR and CDR2 FQNEAQ (reference sequence). With 5 bases removed from V and 8 bases from J, the gap between germline ends came to 18 bases. The CDR3 DNA reads as TGTGCCAGCAGCCGGACGGTCCGAGAGCAAGGCTACACCTTC. The encoded protein is CASSRTVREQGYTF.

The chain has TRBV5-6 and TRBJ2-3; D may be TRBD2 (5 bases). CDR3 size: 13 residues. The V gene's germline CDR1 is SGHDT and CDR2 YYEEEE. V shed 1 base and J shed 4 bases, with 7 bases lying between them. For the CDR3, the DNA is TGTGCCAGCAGCTTGACTAGACCAGATACGCAGTATTTT. Its translation is CASSLTRPDTQYF. The whole variable domain, filled in from reference TRBV5-6 and TRBJ2-3, reads DAGVTQSPTHLIKTRGQQVTLRCSPKSGHDTVSWYQQALGQGPQFIFQYYEEEERQRGNFPDRFSGHQFPNYSSELNVNALLLGDSALYLCASSLTRPDTQYFGPGTRLTVL.

This chain connects TRBV7-6 to TRBJ2-3, with 10 bases that match TRBD2. The junction had 5 bases not matched to a gene; V was cut back by 2 bases and J by 6 bases. The CDR3 runs to 15 residues. Germline loops: CDR1 SGHVS, CDR2 FNYEAQ. This CDR3 is CASSLPLAGADTQYF. CDR3 in DNA: TGTGCCAGCAGCTTACCGCTAGCGGGGGCCGATACGCAGTATTTT.

This clonotype has a handful of counts. The chain uses TRBV19 and TRBJ2-3, with 7 bases that match TRBD1. Germline lookup yields CDR1 LNHDA and CDR2 SQIVND (reference sequence). The CDR3 has 17 amino acids. V was pared by 3 bases and J by 2 bases, with 11 bases of the junction left unmatched. This chain's CDR3 is CASSIGDGTVFTDTQYF. The CDR3 DNA reads TGTGCCAGTAGTATTGGAGACGGGACAGTCTTCACAGATACGCAGTATTTT. The full variable domain, completed using reference TRBV19 and TRBJ2-3, is DGGITQSPKYLFRKEGQNVTLSCEQNLNHDAMYWYRQDPGQGLRLIYYSQIVNDFQKGDIAEGYSVSREKKESFPLTVTSAQKNPTAFYLCASSIGDGTVFTDTQYFGPGTRLTVL.

This clonotype has ten or more counts. The rearrangement joins TRBV7-2 to TRBJ1-5; D is unresolved. Trimming left V 7 bases short and J 6 bases short, with 19 bases between. The CDR3 loop spans 15 amino acids. Germline V CDR1 and CDR2: SGHTA, FQGNSA. CDR3 region: CASTTLGEFGQPQHF. CDR3 DNA sequence: TGTGCCAGCACTACCCTTGGGGAGTTCGGTCAGCCCCAGCATTTT.

V and J are TRBV4-1 and TRBJ1-5; 9 nucleotides line up with TRBD1. The V gene end was trimmed by 5 bases and the J gene end by 7 bases; junction bases not matched to a gene: 15. This CDR3 comprises 17 residues. Germline CDR1 is MGHRA and CDR2 is YSYEKL. For the CDR3, the DNA is TGCGCCAGCAGCTCAATCCCCGGGACAGGGAGGGGGCAGCCCCAGCATTTT. It translates to CASSSIPGTGRGQPQHF.

This chain links TRBV4-3 with TRBJ1-5; 9 bases match TRBD1. J was trimmed by 6 bases and V by 4 bases; bases with no gene match: 4. Germline CDR1 and CDR2: LGHNA and YSLEER. CDR3 length equals 14 residues. This CDR3 is CASSPGTGRQPQHF. CDR3 DNA sequence: TGCGCCAGCAGCCCCGGGACAGGGCGTCAGCCCCAGCATTTT.

The CDR3 protein is CATSDLEEYNEQFF. In DNA form, the CDR3 reads TGTGCCACCAGTGATTTGGAGGAATACAATGAGCAGTTCTTC. V gene TRBV24-1 combines with J gene TRBJ2-1; D not resolved. Trimming removed 0 bases from V and 4 bases from J, with 6 bases in between. Germline CDR1 KGHDR, CDR2 SFDVKD. This CDR3 has 14 amino acids.

The V call is TRBV5-1, the J call TRBJ1-1; 8 nucleotides line up with TRBD1. Per the germline V gene, CDR1 is SGHRS and CDR2 is YFSETQ. With V trimmed by 4 bases and J by 3 bases, 8 bases remained unmatched. This CDR3 comprises 15 residues. The CDR3 reads CASSKATGVDTEAFF. The CDR3 nucleotides read TGCGCCAGCAGCAAAGCGACAGGGGTGGACACTGAAGCTTTCTTT. Drawing the rest from reference TRBV5-1 and TRBJ1-1, the complete variable domain is KAGVTQTPRYLIKTRGQQVTLSCSPISGHRSVSWYQQTPGQGLQFLFEYFSETQRNKGNFPGRFSGRQFSNSRSEMNVSTLELGDSALYLCASSKATGVDTEAFFGQGTRLTVV.

Only a few counts were recorded for this clonotype. The chain has TRBV7-8 and TRBJ2-5; no clear D gene. V was shortened by 5 bases and J by 4 bases, with 17 bases between the two germline ends. This CDR3 spans 15 amino acids. Looked up from germline, CDR1 is SGHVS and CDR2 is FQNEAQ. CDR3 protein: CASSHRRAPGETQYF. CDR3 DNA: TGTGCCAGCAGCCATCGCCGGGCCCCGGGAGAGACCCAGTACTTC.

This clonotype was counted a few times. V is TRBV19 and J is TRBJ2-3; D gene ambiguous. The germline CDR1 and CDR2 sequences are LNHDA and SQIVND (reference sequence). The V gene lost 6 bases and the J gene lost 0 bases, with 7 bases spanning the gap. CDR3 size: 13 residues. CDR3 sequence (DNA): TGTGCCAGTAGGCGTACTAGCACAGATACGCAGTATTTT. The encoded protein is CASRRTSTDTQYF.

The CDR3 spells CASVTPAGPRVQYF. CDR3 nucleotides: TGTGCCAGCGTAACGCCTGCTGGACCAAGGGTGCAGTACTTC. The rearrangement joins TRBV2 to TRBJ2-7; D remains unclear. V lost 8 bases, J lost 9 bases, and 23 bases lay in between. The CDR3 is 14 residues long. In germline, CDR1 is SNHLY, CDR2 FYNNEI. Variable domain in full (rest from reference TRBV2 and TRBJ2-7): EPEVTQTPSHQVTQMGQEVILRCVPISNHLYFYWYRQILGQKVEFLVSFYNNEISEKSEIFDDQFSVERPDGSNFTLKIRSTKLEDSAMYFCASVTPAGPRVQYFGPGTRLTVT.

This clonotype showed up just a few times. This CDR3 reads CATSAPGQGATEAFF. For the CDR3, the DNA is TGTGCCACCAGTGCCCCGGGACAGGGGGCAACTGAAGCTTTCTTT. The chain is built from TRBV24-1 and TRBJ1-1; 12 positions agree with TRBD1. The V segment lost 5 bases and the J segment 5 bases; nucleotides outside the gene matches: 5. The CDR3 is made up of 15 amino acids. CDR1 and CDR2 (germline): KGHDR, SFDVKD.

The V and J genes are TRBV19 and TRBJ1-2, with D uncertain. The ends were cut back, 8 bases at V and 8 bases at J, with 15 bases in the middle. This CDR3 region has 12 residues. Per germline, CDR1 LNHDA and CDR2 SQIVND (reference sequence). The CDR3 sequence is CASRPQSGGYTF. CDR3 nucleotides: TGTGCCAGTCGGCCACAATCGGGCGGCTACACCTTC.

The rearrangement uses TRBV7-2 and TRBJ1-5; no definite D call. CDR1 is SGHTA, CDR2 FQGNSA, per germline. With 4 bases removed from V and 0 bases from J, the gap between germline ends came to 4 bases. This CDR3 comprises 13 residues. CDR3 residues: CASSYGSNQPQHF. The CDR3 DNA reads as TGTGCCAGCAGCTATGGTAGCAATCAGCCCCAGCATTTT.